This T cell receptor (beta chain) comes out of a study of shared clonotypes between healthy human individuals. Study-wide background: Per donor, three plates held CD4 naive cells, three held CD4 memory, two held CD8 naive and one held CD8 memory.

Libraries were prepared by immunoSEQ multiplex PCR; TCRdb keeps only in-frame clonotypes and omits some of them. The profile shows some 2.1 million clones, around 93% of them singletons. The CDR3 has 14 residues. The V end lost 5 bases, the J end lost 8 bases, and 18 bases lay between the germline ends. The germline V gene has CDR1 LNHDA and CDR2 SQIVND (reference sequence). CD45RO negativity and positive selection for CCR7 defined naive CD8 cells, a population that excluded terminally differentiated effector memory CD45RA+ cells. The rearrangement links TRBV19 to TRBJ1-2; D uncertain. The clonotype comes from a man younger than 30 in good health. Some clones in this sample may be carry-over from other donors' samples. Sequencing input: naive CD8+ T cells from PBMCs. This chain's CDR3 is CASSPWSSSGGYTF. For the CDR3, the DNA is TGTGCCAGTAGTCCATGGAGCTCGAGTGGGGGCTACACCTTC.